This T cell receptor beta chain was observed in a study of beta chain features in type 1 diabetes. This CDR3 has 13 amino acids. Trimming pared 2 bases from V and 6 bases from J, leaving 10 bases between. Germline V gene sequence: CDR1 SGHRS, CDR2 YFSETQ. Reverse transcribing all isolated RNA meant expressed TCRB transcripts were sequenced. Assay used: immunoSEQ multiplex PCR; TCRdb lists only in-frame clones, some missing. The repertoire holds nearly 700,000 clones, 10% to 15% seen once, with about 0.02% in the top ten. About this clone itself: Its antigen remains unknown.

Regarding the study as a whole: Across all four CD4+ subsets, people with type 1 diabetes showed modestly shorter TCRB CDR3s.

Approximately 0.11 L of blood, on average, came from one heparinised draw per donor. Sequenced material: naive CD4+ T cells from blood. This chain connects TRBV5-1 to TRBJ2-3; weak D call: TRBD1 (6 bases). The sequence came from a man aged 18 to 29 with type 1 diabetes. The CDR3 DNA sequence: TGCGCCAGCAGCTTCGAGGGGGAGGATACGCAGTATTTT. This codes for CASSFEGEDTQYF.